Listed below are T cell receptor beta chains from one sample, sequenced in a study of cytomegalovirus exposure and HLA in healthy donors. Assay: immunoSEQ multiplex PCR; the TCRdb copy retains only in-frame clones and omits some. The sample lists roughly 150,000 clones, about 88% occurring once. Sequencing was done on a sample of PBMCs. These receptors all stem from a man between 25 and 39 years old in good health and CMV-seropositive. Each CDR3 is given with its conserved first and last residue. A D gene is named only where the DNA matches it firmly. Clone size is given for some rows only: seen once, a few or many times, or a class if the clone is expanded.

J gene	clone size	D gene	V gene	CDR3 DNA	CDR3 protein
TRBJ1-1	.	TRBD1	TRBV7-9	TGTGCCAGCAGCGACCCGGGACAGGGGGCGTTAGGAGCTTTCTTT	CASSDPGQGALGAFF
TRBJ1-2	.	.	TRBV5-6	TGTGCCAGCGGTGAGGGCAGGGGCACTGGCTACACCTTC	CASGEGRGTGYTF
TRBJ2-1	.	.	TRBV7-3	TGTGCCAGCAGCCCCGGGGTGGGGAATGAGCAGTTCTTC	CASSPGVGNEQFF
TRBJ2-7	.	.	TRBV19	TGTGCCAGTAGTATGGGGGGGGCAGCCTACGAGCAGTACTTC	CASSMGGAAYEQYF
TRBJ1-4	.	TRBD1	TRBV2	TGTGCCAGCAGTGAGGGACAGGGAGTGATTAATGAAAAACTGTTTTTT	CASSEGQGVINEKLFF
TRBJ2-1	.	TRBD1	TRBV16	TGTGCCAGCAGCCCAGGGGACAGGGTCGGCACTGAGCAGTTCTTC	CASSPGDRVGTEQFF
TRBJ1-5	.	TRBD1	TRBV5-8	TGTGCCAGCAGCGGGGGACAGCAGAATCAGCCCCAGCATTTT	CASSGGQQNQPQHF
TRBJ2-5	.	.	TRBV12-5	TGTGCTAGTGGGTCGGAGAGGAGCCAAGAGACCCAGTACTTC	CASGSERSQETQYF
TRBJ2-1	once	.	TRBV29-1	TGCAGCGTTGTAAGTTTGCGGGACTATGAGCAGTTCTTC	CSVVSLRDYEQFF
TRBJ1-1	.	.	TRBV11-3	TGTGCCAGCAGTCCCCGGACAGCCTATGAAGCTTTCTTT	CASSPRTAYEAFF
TRBJ2-3	.	TRBD2	TRBV14	TGTGCCAGCAGCCAAGATCCACTAGCGGGAATGGATACGCAGTATTTT	CASSQDPLAGMDTQYF
TRBJ2-1	.	TRBD2	TRBV27	TGTGCCAGCAGCCCCCGGCTAGCGGTGGACAATGAGCAGTTCTTC	CASSPRLAVDNEQFF
TRBJ1-1	.	.	TRBV9	TGTGCCAGCAGCGCATGGGACACTTGGAGAACTGAAGCTTTCTTT	CASSAWDTWRTEAFF
TRBJ1-1	.	.	TRBV30	TGTGCCTGGAGTGCCCCGGTCGGTGAAGCTTTCTTT	CAWSAPVGEAFF
TRBJ2-3	once	TRBD2	TRBV5-1	TGCGCCAGCAGCCACTCTAGCGGGACTAGCACAGATACGCAGTATTTT	CASSHSSGTSTDTQYF
TRBJ2-1	.	TRBD2	TRBV5-4	TGTGCCAGCAGCTTACGCGGGAGCGGACTTGAGCAGTTCTTC	CASSLRGSGLEQFF
TRBJ1-2	.	.	TRBV6-5	TGTGCCAGCACCCGCGGTGGGGGGAACTATGGCTACACCTTC	CASTRGGGNYGYTF
TRBJ2-3	.	TRBD2	TRBV7-6	TGTGCCAGCAGCACGGGACTAGCGGGGGCGGCGGATACGCAGTATTTT	CASSTGLAGAADTQYF
TRBJ1-5	.	.	TRBV12-5	TGTGCTAGTGGCAAGACAGAGGCAGGCAATCAGCCCCAGCATTTT	CASGKTEAGNQPQHF